The clone carrying this TCR beta chain was recorded a few times. Its antigen is unidentified. The data stem from a study of T-cell reconstitution after alpha-beta-depleted transplantation in children. V was clipped by 2 bases and J by 4 bases, with 6 bases between them. There are 11 residues in the CDR3. The germline gives CDR1 GTSNPN, CDR2 SVGIG (reference sequence). Findings and caveats of the study: Several hundred expanded graft clones reportedly supplied alpha-beta T cells about two months after transplant.

Unique molecular identifiers were incorporated when the TCRbeta library was constructed. TCRdb recomputed calls from the PCR reads with MiXCR, one row per CDR3 protein. This repertoire shows 300,000 to 400,000 distinct CDR3 sequences, roughly 21% found once; its top ten account for about a tenth. This clonotype was sampled from a male patient younger than 18 who had a stem cell transplant for acute lymphoblastic leukemia, so the T cells may come from the graft donor. Specimen: PBMCs, mostly from graft donor cells, collected 180 days after TCRalphabeta/CD19-depleted stem cell transplant. The chain links TRBV30 to TRBJ2-7; D unclear. The CDR3 region has the DNA TGTGCCTGGAGTTCTATTTACGAGCAGTACTTC. It specifies CAWSSIYEQYF. Full variable domain (missing parts from reference TRBV30 and TRBJ2-7): SQTIHQWPATLVQPVGSPLSLECTVEGTSNPNLYWYRQAAGRGLQLLFYSVGIGQISSEVPQNLSASRPQDRQFILSSKKLLLSDSGFYLCAWSSIYEQYFGPGTRLTVT.